This T cell receptor (beta chain) was documented in a study of T cells after yellow fever vaccination. Study-wide context: Fractions low in cell number were prepared with SMART-Seq v4 Ultra Low Input. Findings of the study overall: Detected again after the booster were most primary-vaccination clones, at 95% to 96% CD4 and 88% CD8. Contamination by abundant bulk-population clonotypes could be present in FACS-sorted repertoires. Weaker in magnitude, the secondary response showed a faster peak on day 5 versus 15.

For this clonotype: The antigen is undetermined.

This CDR3 has 14 amino acids. Germline V gene data show CDR1 as SGHTA and CDR2 as FQGNSA. Trimming shortened V by 5 bases and J by 3 bases, and 10 bases separated the two germline ends. TCRdb processed the 5' RACE reads anew with MiXCR; each CDR3 protein has one entry. The sample consists of 340,000 or so distinct CDR3 sequences, 12% of them appearing once. The sequenced sample was CD4+ T cells sorted from PBMCs, obtained 15 days after the yellow fever booster vaccination. This TCR was sampled from a man younger than 35 who received the YFV17D yellow fever vaccine. The V call is TRBV7-2, the J call TRBJ1-4; D may be TRBD1 (5 bases). The CDR3 DNA sequence: TGTGCCAGCAGCAGAAGACAGTCTAATGAAAAACTGTTTTTT. It yields the protein CASSRRQSNEKLFF.